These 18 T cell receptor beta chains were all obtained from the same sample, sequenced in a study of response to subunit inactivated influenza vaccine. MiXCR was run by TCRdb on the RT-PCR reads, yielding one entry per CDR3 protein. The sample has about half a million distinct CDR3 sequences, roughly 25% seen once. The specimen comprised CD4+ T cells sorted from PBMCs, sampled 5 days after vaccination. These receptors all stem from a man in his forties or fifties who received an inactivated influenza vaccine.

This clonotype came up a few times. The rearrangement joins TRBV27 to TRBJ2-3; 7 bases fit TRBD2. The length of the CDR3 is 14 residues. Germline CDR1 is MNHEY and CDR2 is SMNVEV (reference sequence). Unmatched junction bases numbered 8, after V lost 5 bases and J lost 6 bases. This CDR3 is CASSGRTSRDTQYF. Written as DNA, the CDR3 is TGTGCCAGCAGTGGCCGGACTAGTCGCGATACGCAGTATTTT.

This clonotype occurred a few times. The CDR3 sequence is CASTITGGGLYGYTF. The CDR3 nucleotides are TGTGCCAGCACCATCACCGGGGGAGGCCTTTATGGCTACACCTTC. The chain links TRBV12-3 or TRBV12-4 to TRBJ1-2; weak D call: TRBD1 (5 bases). Trimming stripped 7 bases from V and 5 bases from J, with 20 bases between. This CDR3 has 15 amino acids.

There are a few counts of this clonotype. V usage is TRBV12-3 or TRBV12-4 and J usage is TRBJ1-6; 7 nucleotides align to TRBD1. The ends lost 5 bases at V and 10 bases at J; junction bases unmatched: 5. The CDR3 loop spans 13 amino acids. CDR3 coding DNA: TGTGCCAGCAGTAGGGGGCGGAGCTCACCCCTCCACTTT. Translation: CASSRGRSSPLHF.

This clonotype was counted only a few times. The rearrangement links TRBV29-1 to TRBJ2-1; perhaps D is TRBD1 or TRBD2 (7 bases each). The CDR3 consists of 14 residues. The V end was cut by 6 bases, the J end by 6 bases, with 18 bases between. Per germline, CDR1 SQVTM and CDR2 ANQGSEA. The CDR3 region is CSVPRGEGGNEQFF. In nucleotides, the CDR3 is TGCAGCGTCCCCAGGGGGGAGGGGGGCAATGAGCAGTTCTTC.

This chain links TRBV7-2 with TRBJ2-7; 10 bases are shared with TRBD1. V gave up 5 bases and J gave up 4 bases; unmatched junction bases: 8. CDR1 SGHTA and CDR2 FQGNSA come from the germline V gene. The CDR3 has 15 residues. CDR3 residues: CASSRGGDRGYEQYF. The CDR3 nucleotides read TGTGCCAGCAGCCGAGGGGGGGACAGGGGTTACGAGCAGTACTTC.

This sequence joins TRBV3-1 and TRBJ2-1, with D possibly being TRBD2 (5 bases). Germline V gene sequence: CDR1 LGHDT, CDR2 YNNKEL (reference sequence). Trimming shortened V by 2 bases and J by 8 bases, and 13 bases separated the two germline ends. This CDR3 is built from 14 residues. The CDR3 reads CASSQLGKEDEQFF. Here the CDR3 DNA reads TGTGCCAGCAGCCAATTAGGAAAGGAGGATGAGCAGTTCTTC.

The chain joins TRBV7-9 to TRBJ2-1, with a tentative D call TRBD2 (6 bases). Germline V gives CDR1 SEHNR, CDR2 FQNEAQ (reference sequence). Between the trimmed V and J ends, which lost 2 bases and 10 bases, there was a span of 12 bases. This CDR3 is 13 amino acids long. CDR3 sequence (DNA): TGTGCCAGCAGCTTAAGTGTGGAGGGGGAGCAGTTCTTC. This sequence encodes CASSLSVEGEQFF.

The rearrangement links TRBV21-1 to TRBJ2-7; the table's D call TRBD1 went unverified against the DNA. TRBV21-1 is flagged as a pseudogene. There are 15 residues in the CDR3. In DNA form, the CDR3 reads TGTGCCAGCAGCACCCCCGGGACAGGGGATGGCGAGCAGTACTTC. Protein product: CASSTPGTGDGEQYF.

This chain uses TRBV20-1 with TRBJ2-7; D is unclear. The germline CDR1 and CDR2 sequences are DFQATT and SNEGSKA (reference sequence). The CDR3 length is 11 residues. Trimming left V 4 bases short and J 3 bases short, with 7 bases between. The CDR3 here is CSAIKGYEQYF. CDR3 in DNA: TGCAGTGCTATCAAGGGCTACGAGCAGTACTTC.

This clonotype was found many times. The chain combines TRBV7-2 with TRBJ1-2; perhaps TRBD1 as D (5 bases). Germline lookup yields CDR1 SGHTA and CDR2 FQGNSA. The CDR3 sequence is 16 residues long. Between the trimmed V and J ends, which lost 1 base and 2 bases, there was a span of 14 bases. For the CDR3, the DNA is TGTGCCAGCAGCTTAGAATGGACAACCGCAAACTATGGCTACACCTTC. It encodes CASSLEWTTANYGYTF.

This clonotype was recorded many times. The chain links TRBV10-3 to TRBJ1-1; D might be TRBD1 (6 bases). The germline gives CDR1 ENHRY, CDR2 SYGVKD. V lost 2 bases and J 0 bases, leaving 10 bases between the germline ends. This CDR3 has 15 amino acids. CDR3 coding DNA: TGTGCCATCAGTGAGGGGGGGCGCATGAACACTGAAGCTTTCTTT. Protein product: CAISEGGRMNTEAFF.

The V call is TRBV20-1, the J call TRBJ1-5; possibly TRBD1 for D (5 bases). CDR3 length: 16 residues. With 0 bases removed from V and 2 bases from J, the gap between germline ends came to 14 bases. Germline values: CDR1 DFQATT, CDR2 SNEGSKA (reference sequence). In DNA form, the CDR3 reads TGCAGTGCTAGAGATTCGACAGCGGAAGGCAATCAGCCCCAGCATTTT. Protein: CSARDSTAEGNQPQHF.

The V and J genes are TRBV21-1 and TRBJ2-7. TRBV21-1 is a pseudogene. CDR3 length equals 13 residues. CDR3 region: CASSKGSKGEQYF. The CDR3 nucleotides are TGTGCCAGCAGCAAAGGGAGTAAAGGCGAGCAGTACTTC.

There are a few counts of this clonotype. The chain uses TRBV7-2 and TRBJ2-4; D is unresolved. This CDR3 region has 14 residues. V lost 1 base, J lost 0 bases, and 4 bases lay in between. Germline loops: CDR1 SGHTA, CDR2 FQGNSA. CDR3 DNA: TGTGCCAGCAGCTTAGAGGTAGCCAAAAACATTCAGTACTTC. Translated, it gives CASSLEVAKNIQYF.

CDR3 nucleotides: TGTGCCAGCAGTGCGAGAATAGACAGGGGCAGAGAGCAGTACTTC. This translates into CASSARIDRGREQYF. The chain joins TRBV2 to TRBJ2-7; 8 nucleotides agree with TRBD1. The CDR3 is 15 amino acids. J was trimmed by 7 bases and V by 4 bases; bases with no gene match: 12. Per germline, CDR1 SNHLY and CDR2 FYNNEI.

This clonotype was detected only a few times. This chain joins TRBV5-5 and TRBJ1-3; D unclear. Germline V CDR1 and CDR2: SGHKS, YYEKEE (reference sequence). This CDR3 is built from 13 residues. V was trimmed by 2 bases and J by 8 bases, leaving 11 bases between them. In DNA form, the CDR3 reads TGTGCCAGCAGCTTTACGGTGGAGGACACCATATATTTT. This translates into CASSFTVEDTIYF.

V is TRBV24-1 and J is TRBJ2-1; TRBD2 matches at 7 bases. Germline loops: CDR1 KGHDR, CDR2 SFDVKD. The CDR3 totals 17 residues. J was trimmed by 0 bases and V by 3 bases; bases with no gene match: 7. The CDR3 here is CATSDPLAELSYNEQFF. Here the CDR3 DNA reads TGTGCCACCAGTGATCCTCTAGCGGAGCTCTCCTACAATGAGCAGTTCTTC.

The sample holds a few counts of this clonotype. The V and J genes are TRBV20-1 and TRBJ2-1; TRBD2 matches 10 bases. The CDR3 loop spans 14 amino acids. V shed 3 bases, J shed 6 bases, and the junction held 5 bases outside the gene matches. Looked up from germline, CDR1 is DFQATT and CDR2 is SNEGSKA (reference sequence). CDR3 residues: CSASSGTSANEQFF. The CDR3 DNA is TGCAGTGCTAGCTCCGGGACTAGCGCCAATGAGCAGTTCTTC.